This is a list of T cell receptor beta chains from one sample in a study of cytomegalovirus exposure and HLA in healthy donors. Profiling relied on immunoSEQ multiplex PCR, and the TCRdb table lists in-frame clones only, not all of them. The table lists 100,000 to 120,000 clones, roughly 88% of them singletons, with over 1.1% in the top ten. Sequences were obtained from PBMCs. Receptors were obtained from a woman aged 30 to 39 in good health and CMV-seropositive. The CDR3 runs from the conserved cysteine through the conserved F or W. A D gene is named only where the DNA matches it firmly. Where a row states a size, it is once, few, many or the class of an expanded clone; other rows omit it.

V gene,clone size,D gene,J gene,CDR3 DNA,CDR3 protein
TRBV6-1,NA,TRBD1,TRBJ1-1,TGTGCCAGCAGAGTCCCCGTGGGACAGGGCGATCGAGCTTTCTTT,CASRVPVGQGDRAFF
TRBV6-5,NA,TRBD2,TRBJ2-7,TGTGCCAGCAGTTACTCGCAAGCGGGGGTCTACGAGCAGTACTTC,CASSYSQAGVYEQYF
TRBV10-3,NA,TRBD2,TRBJ2-3,TGTGCCATCACCTCTCTAGCGGGGGGGCCTGAATCGCAGTATTTT,CAITSLAGGPESQYF
TRBV9,NA,TRBD2,TRBJ2-3,TGTGCCAGCAGCCCCCTACTAGCGGGGGCTACGGATACGCAGTATTTT,CASSPLLAGATDTQYF
TRBV5-6,NA,NA,TRBJ2-5,TGTGCCAGCAGCTTGGCGGTGGAAGAGACCCAGTACTTC,CASSLAVEETQYF
TRBV28,NA,NA,TRBJ2-1,TGTGCCAGCAGTGACTATGGGCTAGCGTCGGGCTCCTACAATGAGCAGTTCTTC,CASSDYGLASGSYNEQFF
TRBV2,NA,TRBD2,TRBJ2-1,TGTGCCAGCAGTCCATCGACAGCGACTAGCGGGAGGGCCACTTACAATGAGCAGTTCTTC,CASSPSTATSGRATYNEQFF
TRBV6-5,NA,NA,TRBJ1-2,TGTGCCAGCAGTTACTCCCGGGACTCAGGCCGGGGGGGCTACACCTTC,CASSYSRDSGRGGYTF
TRBV13,once,NA,TRBJ2-5,TGTGCCAGCAGCCCAACGAGCGGTGAGACCCAGTACTTC,CASSPTSGETQYF
TRBV7-6,NA,NA,TRBJ1-1,TGTGCCAGCAGCTTAGGGCCCGGGACAACTGAAGCTTTCTTT,CASSLGPGTTEAFF
TRBV30,NA,NA,TRBJ2-1,TGTGCCTGGAGTAACCGGGCCAGCGGTGAGCAGTTCTTC,CAWSNRASGEQFF
TRBV28,once,NA,TRBJ2-1,TGTGCCAGCAGTTTTTACTACAATGAGCAGTTCTTC,CASSFYYNEQFF
TRBV19,NA,TRBD1,TRBJ1-1,TGTGCCAGTAGCAGGGGGGCGGACACTGAAGCTTTCTTT,CASSRGADTEAFF
TRBV10-3,NA,NA,TRBJ2-3,TGTGCCATCAGTGAGTCCTTCCTAGCGCCGGGCACAGATACGCAGTATTTT,CAISESFLAPGTDTQYF
TRBV6-1,NA,TRBD1,TRBJ1-2,TGTGCCAGCAGAGTCCCGGGACAGGGCCTCTATGGCTACACCTTC,CASRVPGQGLYGYTF